The 11 T cell receptor beta chains presented below share a single source sample, sequenced in a study of cytomegalovirus exposure and HLA in healthy donors. The PCR used 60 Vbeta and 13 Jbeta primers. The data were produced by immunoSEQ multiplex PCR, yet TCRdb's version contains in-frame clones alone and is incomplete. The table records about 56,000 clones, about 80% of them present only once. The material sequenced was PBMCs. These receptors originate from a middle-aged man in good health and CMV-seronegative.

The J gene is TRBJ1-1, the V gene TRBV12-5, with D uncertain. Germline V lookup: CDR1 LGHNT, CDR2 FRNRAP. V lost 5 bases to trimming and J lost 3 bases, with 7 bases between them. This CDR3 is 12 amino acids long. CDR3 nucleotides: TGTGCTAGTGGTGGAGACTACACTGAAGCTTTCTTT. Amino acids: CASGGDYTEAFF.

The chain joins TRBV19 to TRBJ2-2, with TRBD2 matching over 10 bases. The CDR3 extends over 16 amino acids. Germline V gene lookup returns CDR1 LNHDA and CDR2 SQIVND (reference sequence). The trim removed 5 bases at V and 4 bases at J, leaving 7 bases unmatched. CDR3: CASSPQRGGGTGELFF. The CDR3 nucleotides are TGTGCCAGTAGTCCCCAGCGGGGGGGCGGCACCGGGGAGCTGTTTTTT.

The rearrangement joins TRBV7-9 to TRBJ2-5; D remains ambiguous. V was clipped by 6 bases and J by 4 bases, with 24 bases between them. From germline, CDR1 is SEHNR and CDR2 FQNEAQ (reference sequence). This CDR3 contains 17 residues. Here the CDR3 DNA reads TGTGCCAGCAGGACTCATCGGCGCCTCTTAGATCTAGAGACCCAGTACTTC. It encodes CASRTHRRLLDLETQYF.

V and J are TRBV4-1 and TRBJ1-1; 7 positions agree with TRBD1. Germline loops: CDR1 MGHRA, CDR2 YSYEKL. CDR3 length: 14 amino acids. V lost 3 bases and J lost 8; bases outside the gene matches: 9. CDR3 in amino acids: CASSQTGSVGEAFF. Written as DNA, the CDR3 is TGCGCCAGCAGCCAGACAGGGTCGGTTGGGGAAGCTTTCTTT.

V is TRBV6-5 and J is TRBJ1-6; no clear D. CDR3 length: 12 residues. Germline V CDR1 and CDR2: MNHEY, SVGAGI. V gave up 0 bases and J gave up 14 bases, with 8 bases separating them. This chain's CDR3 is CASSYSREALHF. The CDR3 coding sequence is TGTGCCAGCAGTTACTCGCGAGAAGCCCTCCACTTT.

This chain uses TRBV6-1 with TRBJ1-6, with D tentatively TRBD1 (5 bases). This CDR3 contains 14 residues. In germline, CDR1 is MNHNS, CDR2 SASEGT. Trimming took 8 bases from V and 3 from J, leaving 11 bases between them. This chain's CDR3 is CASRGVVYNSPLHF. The CDR3 DNA is TGTGCCAGCCGGGGGGTCGTCTATAATTCACCCCTCCACTTT.

This clone was counted only a few times. CDR3 in DNA: TGTGCCAGCAGCGTCACTAGCGGGGGGGCCAATACGCAGTATTTT. It encodes CASSVTSGGANTQYF. This chain links TRBV7-2 with TRBJ2-3, with 13 bases fitting TRBD2. CDR1 is SGHTA and CDR2 is FQGNSA in the germline V gene. V was clipped by 5 bases and J by 7 bases; unmatched bases: 6. This CDR3 comprises 15 residues.

J is TRBJ1-4 and V is TRBV9; 7 bases agree with TRBD1. Germline V gene data show CDR1 as SGDLS and CDR2 as YYNGEE. This CDR3 contains 15 residues. V lost 0 bases and J lost 7; bases outside the gene matches: 6. DNA of the CDR3: TGTGCCAGCAGCGTAGACGCACAGGGGCGTGAAAAACTGTTTTTT. Its protein product is CASSVDAQGREKLFF.

The V and J genes are TRBV25-1 and TRBJ2-1; D is uncertain. Trimming took 2 bases from V and 7 from J, leaving 15 bases between them. The germline V gene has CDR1 MGHDK and CDR2 SYGVNS. The CDR3 consists of 15 residues. CDR3 protein: CASSEMSDLGNEQFF. DNA for the CDR3: TGTGCCAGCAGTGAAATGAGCGACCTCGGAAATGAGCAGTTCTTC.

V gene TRBV5-1 combines with J gene TRBJ2-3; 14 bases match TRBD2. Unmatched junction bases numbered 9, after V lost 4 bases and J lost 8 bases. CDR1 is SGHRS and CDR2 is YFSETQ in the germline V gene. The CDR3 has 16 amino acids. CDR3 protein: CASSLGTSGGQVTQYF. As DNA, the CDR3 is TGCGCCAGCAGCCTCGGGACTAGCGGGGGCCAAGTTACGCAGTATTTT.

This chain links TRBV27 with TRBJ1-1, with 9 bases that match TRBD1. Germline V gene data show CDR1 as MNHEY and CDR2 as SMNVEV (reference sequence). The CDR3 sequence is 15 residues long. V trimming: 0 bases; J trimming: 4 bases; junction bases outside the gene matches: 3. The CDR3 sequence: CASSLSGQGPTEAFF. The CDR3 nucleotides are TGTGCCAGCAGTTTATCGGGACAGGGTCCCACTGAAGCTTTCTTT.